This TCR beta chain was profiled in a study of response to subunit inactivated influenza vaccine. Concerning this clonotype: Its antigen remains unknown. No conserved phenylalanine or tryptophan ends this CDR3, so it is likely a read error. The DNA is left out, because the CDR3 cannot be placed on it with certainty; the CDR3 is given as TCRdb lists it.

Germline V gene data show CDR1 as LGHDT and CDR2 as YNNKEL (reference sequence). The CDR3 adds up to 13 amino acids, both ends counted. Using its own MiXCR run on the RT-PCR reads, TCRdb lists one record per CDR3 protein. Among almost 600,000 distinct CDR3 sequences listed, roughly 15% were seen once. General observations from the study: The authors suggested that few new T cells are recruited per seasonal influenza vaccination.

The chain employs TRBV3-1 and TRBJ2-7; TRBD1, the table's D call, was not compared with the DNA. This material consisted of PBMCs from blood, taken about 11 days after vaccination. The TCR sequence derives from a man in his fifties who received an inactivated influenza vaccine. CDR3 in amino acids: CASSQAITGTQDL.